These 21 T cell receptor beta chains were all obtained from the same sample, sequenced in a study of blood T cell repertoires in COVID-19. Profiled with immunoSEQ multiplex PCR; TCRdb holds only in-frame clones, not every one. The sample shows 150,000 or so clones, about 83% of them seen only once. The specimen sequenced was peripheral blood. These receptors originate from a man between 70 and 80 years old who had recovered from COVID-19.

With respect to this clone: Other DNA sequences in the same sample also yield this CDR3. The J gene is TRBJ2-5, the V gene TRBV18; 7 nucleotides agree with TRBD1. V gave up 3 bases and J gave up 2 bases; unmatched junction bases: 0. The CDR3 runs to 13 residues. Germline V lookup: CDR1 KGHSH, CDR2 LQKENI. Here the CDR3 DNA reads TGTGCCAGCTCACCGGGACAGCAAGAGACCCAGTACTTC. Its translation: CASSPGQQETQYF.

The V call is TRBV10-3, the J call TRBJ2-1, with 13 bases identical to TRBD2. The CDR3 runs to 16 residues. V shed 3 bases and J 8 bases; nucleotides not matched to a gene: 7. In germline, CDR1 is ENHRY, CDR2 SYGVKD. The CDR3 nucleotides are TGTGCCATCAGTGATCTGACTAGCGGGAGGCCCCATGAGCAGTTCTTC. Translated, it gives CAISDLTSGRPHEQFF.

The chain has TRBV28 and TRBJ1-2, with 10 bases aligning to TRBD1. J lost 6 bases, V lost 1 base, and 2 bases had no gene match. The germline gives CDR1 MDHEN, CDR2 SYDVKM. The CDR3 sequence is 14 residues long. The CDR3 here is CASSLYDRGHGYTF. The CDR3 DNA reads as TGTGCCAGCAGTTTATACGACAGGGGGCATGGCTACACCTTC.

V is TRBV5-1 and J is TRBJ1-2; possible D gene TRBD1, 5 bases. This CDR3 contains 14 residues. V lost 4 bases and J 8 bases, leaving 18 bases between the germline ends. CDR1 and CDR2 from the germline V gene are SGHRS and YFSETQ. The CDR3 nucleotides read TGCGCCAGCAGCCTGGACACGGGAGGTCGGGGCTACACCTTC. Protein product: CASSLDTGGRGYTF.

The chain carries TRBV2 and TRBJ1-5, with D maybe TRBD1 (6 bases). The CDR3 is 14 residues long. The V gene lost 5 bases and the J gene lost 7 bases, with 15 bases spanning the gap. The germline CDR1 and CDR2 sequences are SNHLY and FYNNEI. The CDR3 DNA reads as TGTGCCAGCAGTCCGGGACAACTGAGGCAGCCCCAGCATTTT. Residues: CASSPGQLRQPQHF.

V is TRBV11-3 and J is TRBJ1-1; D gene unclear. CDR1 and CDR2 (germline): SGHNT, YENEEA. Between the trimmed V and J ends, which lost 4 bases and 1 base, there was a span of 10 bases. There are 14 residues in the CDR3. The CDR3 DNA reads TGTGCCAGCAGCTCCGGAGCGGCGAACACTGAAGCTTTCTTT. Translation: CASSSGAANTEAFF.

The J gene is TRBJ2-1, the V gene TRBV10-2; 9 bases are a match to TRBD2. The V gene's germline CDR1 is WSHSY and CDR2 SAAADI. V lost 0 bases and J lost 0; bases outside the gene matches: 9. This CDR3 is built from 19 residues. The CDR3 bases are TGCGCCAGCAGTGAGTCGACGCGGGAGGGCCAGACCTCCTACAATGAGCAGTTCTTC. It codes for CASSESTREGQTSYNEQFF.

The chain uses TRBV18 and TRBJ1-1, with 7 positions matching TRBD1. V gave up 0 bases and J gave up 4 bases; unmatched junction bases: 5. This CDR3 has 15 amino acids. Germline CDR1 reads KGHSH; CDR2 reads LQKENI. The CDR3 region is CASSPPAGGSTEAFF. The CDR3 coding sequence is TGTGCCAGCTCACCACCGGCAGGGGGGAGCACTGAAGCTTTCTTT.

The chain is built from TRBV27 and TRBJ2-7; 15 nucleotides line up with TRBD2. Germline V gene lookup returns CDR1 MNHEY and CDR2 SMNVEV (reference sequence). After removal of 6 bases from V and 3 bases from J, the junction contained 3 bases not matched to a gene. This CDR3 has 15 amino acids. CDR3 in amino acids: CASRGLAGGLYEQYF. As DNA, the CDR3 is TGTGCCAGCAGGGGACTAGCGGGAGGTCTCTACGAGCAGTACTTC.

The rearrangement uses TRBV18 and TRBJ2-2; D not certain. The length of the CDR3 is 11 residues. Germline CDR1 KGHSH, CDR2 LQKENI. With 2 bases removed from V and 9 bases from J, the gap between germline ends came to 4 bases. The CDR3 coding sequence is TGTGCCAGCTCACCAGACAGGGAGCTGTTTTTT. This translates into CASSPDRELFF.

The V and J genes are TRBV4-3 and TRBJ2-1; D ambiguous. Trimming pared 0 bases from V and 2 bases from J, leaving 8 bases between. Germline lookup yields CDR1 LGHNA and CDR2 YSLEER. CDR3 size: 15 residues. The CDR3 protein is CASSQDTSTYNEQFF. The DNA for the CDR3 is TGCGCCAGCAGCCAAGACACCTCTACCTACAATGAGCAGTTCTTC.

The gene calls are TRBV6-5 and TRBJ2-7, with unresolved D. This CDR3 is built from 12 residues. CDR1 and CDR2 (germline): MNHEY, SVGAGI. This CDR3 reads CATRTSSYEQYF. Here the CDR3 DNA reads TGTGCTACTCGCACGTCCTCCTACGAGCAGTACTTC.

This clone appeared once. The CDR3: CASSLGRTGKGDTEAFF. In DNA form, the CDR3 reads TGTGCCAGCAGCTTAGGGAGGACAGGGAAGGGGGACACTGAAGCTTTCTTT. The chain carries TRBV11-2 and TRBJ1-1; 8 bases fit TRBD1. This CDR3 comprises 17 residues. Per the germline V gene, CDR1 is SGHAT and CDR2 is FQNNGV. Trimming took 1 base from V and 3 from J; bases not matched to a gene: 10.

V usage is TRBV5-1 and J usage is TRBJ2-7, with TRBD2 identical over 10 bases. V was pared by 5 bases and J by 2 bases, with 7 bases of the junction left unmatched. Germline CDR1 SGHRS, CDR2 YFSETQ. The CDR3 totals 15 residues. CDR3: CASRSSGTSAYEQYF. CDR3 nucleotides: TGCGCCAGCAGATCCTCCGGGACTAGCGCCTACGAGCAGTACTTC. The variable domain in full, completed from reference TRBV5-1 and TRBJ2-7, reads KAGVTQTPRYLIKTRGQQVTLSCSPISGHRSVSWYQQTPGQGLQFLFEYFSETQRNKGNFPGRFSGRQFSNSRSEMNVSTLELGDSALYLCASRSSGTSAYEQYFGPGTRLTVT.

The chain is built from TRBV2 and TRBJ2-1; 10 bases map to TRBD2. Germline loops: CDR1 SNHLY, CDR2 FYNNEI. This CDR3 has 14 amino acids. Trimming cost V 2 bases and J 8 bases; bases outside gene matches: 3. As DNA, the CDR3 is TGTGCCAGCAGTGAACTAGCGGGAGCAGATGAGCAGTTCTTC. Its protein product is CASSELAGADEQFF. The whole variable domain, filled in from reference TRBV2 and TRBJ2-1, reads EPEVTQTPSHQVTQMGQEVILRCVPISNHLYFYWYRQILGQKVEFLVSFYNNEISEKSEIFDDQFSVERPDGSNFTLKIRSTKLEDSAMYFCASSELAGADEQFFGPGTRLTVL.

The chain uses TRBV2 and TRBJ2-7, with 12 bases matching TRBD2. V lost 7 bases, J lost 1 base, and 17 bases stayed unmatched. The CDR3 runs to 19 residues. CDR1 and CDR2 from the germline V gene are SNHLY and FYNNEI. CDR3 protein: CASKKWSSGRAEASYEQYF. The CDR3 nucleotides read TGTGCCAGCAAAAAGTGGTCTAGCGGGAGGGCGGAGGCGTCCTACGAGCAGTACTTC.

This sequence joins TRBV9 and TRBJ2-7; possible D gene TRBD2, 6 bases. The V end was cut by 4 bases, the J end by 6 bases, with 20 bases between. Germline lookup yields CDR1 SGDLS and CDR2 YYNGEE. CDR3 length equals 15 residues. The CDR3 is CASSSHSGSFSEQYF. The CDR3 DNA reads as TGTGCCAGCAGCTCCCATTCCGGGAGCTTCAGCGAGCAGTACTTC.

Here the CDR3 DNA reads TGTGCCATCAGTGAGGACAGGGGGCCTCAGCCCCAGCATTTT. It translates to CAISEDRGPQPQHF. V is TRBV10-3 and J is TRBJ1-5; 10 nucleotides line up with TRBD1. The CDR3 is 14 residues long. Germline assignment: CDR1 ENHRY and CDR2 SYGVKD. V shed 2 bases and J 6 bases; nucleotides not matched to a gene: 1.

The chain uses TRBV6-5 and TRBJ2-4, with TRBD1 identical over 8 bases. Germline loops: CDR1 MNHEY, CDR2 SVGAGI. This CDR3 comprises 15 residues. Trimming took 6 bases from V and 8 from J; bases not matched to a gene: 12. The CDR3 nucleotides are TGTGCCAGCAGACCAAACAGGGGGAGTAAGGACATTCAGTACTTC. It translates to CASRPNRGSKDIQYF.

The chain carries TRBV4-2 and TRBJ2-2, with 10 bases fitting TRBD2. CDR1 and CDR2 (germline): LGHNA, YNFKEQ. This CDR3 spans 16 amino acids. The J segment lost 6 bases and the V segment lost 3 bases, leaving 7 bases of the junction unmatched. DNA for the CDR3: TGTGCCAGCAGCCAGACCGGGACTAGCGCCGCCGGGGAGCTGTTTTTT. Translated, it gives CASSQTGTSAAGELFF.

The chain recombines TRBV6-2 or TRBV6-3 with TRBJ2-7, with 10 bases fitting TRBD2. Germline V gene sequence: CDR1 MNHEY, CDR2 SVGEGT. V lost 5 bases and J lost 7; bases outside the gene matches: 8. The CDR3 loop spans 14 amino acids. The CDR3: CASSGQREGYEQYF. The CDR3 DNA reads TGTGCCAGCAGTGGCCAGCGGGAGGGGTATGAGCAGTACTTC.